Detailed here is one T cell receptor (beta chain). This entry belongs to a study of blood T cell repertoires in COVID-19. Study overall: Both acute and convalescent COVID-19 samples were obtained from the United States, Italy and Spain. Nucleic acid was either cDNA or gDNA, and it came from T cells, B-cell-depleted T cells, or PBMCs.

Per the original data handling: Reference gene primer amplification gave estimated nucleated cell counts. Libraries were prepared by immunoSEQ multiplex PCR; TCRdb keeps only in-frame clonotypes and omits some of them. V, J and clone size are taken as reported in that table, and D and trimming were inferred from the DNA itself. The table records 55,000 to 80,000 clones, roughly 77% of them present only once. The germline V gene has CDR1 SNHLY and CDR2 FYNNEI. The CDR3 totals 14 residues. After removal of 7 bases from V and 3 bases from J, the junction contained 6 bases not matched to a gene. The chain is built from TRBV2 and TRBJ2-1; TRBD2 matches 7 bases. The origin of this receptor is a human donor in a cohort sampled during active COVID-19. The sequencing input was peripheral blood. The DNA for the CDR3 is TGTGCCAGCACTCAGACTAGCTACTACAATGAGCAGTTCTTC. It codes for CASTQTSYYNEQFF.